Following are 6 T cell receptor beta chains from one sample sequenced in a study of T cells after yellow fever vaccination. TCRdb reprocessed the 5' RACE reads via MiXCR and lists one record per CDR3 protein. The sample lists around 600,000 distinct CDR3 sequences, roughly 12% occurring once. This specimen was PBMCs, taken on the day of the yellow fever booster vaccination. Receptors originate from a man aged 25-45 years who received the YFV17D yellow fever vaccine.

This clonotype showed up just a few times. V usage is TRBV5-4 and J usage is TRBJ2-7; D is possibly TRBD1 (6 bases). Germline values: CDR1 SGHNT, CDR2 YYREEE (reference sequence). Trimming shortened V by 4 bases and J by 0 bases, and 14 bases separated the two germline ends. The length of the CDR3 is 15 residues. DNA for the CDR3: TGTGCCAGCAGCGGGAGAAGCAGGGGCTCCTACGAGCAGTACTTC. Its protein is CASSGRSRGSYEQYF.

This clonotype was seen only a few times. The V and J genes are TRBV11-2 and TRBJ2-7; a possible D gene is TRBD2 (5 bases). CDR1 SGHAT and CDR2 FQNNGV come from the germline V gene. V was trimmed by 0 bases and J by 2 bases, leaving 5 bases between them. CDR3 length: 13 amino acids. The CDR3 DNA reads TGTGCCAGCAGCTTAGAACTAGCCTACGAGCAGTACTTC. This encodes CASSLELAYEQYF. The full variable domain, with the rest looked up from reference TRBV11-2 and TRBJ2-7, is EAGVAQSPRYKIIEKRQSVAFWCNPISGHATLYWYQQILGQGPKLLIQFQNNGVVDDSQLPKDRFSAERLKGVDSTLKIQPAKLEDSAVYLCASSLELAYEQYFGPGTRLTVT.

This clonotype was observed a few times. The V call is TRBV20-1, the J call TRBJ2-2, with 8 bases identical to TRBD1. Germline CDR1 reads DFQATT; CDR2 reads SNEGSKA (reference sequence). This CDR3 comprises 17 residues. J lost 7 bases, V lost 0 bases, and 13 bases had no gene match. The CDR3 region has the DNA TGCAGTGCTAGAGATTTAGCAGGGGGCGCATCATACGGGGAGCTGTTTTTT. This translates into CSARDLAGGASYGELFF.

This clonotype showed up just a few times. This rearrangement joins TRBV11-2 to TRBJ2-3; 7 bases line up with TRBD2. The CDR3 is made up of 16 amino acids. Germline V gene lookup returns CDR1 SGHAT and CDR2 FQNNGV. Germline trimming cut 7 bases from V and 0 bases from J; bases unmatched to any gene: 10. CDR3 nucleotides: TGTGCCAGCAACGATGGACTAGGGGTTAGCACAGATACGCAGTATTTT. Encoded protein: CASNDGLGVSTDTQYF.

This clonotype showed up many times. The chain links TRBV5-1 to TRBJ2-7; no clear D. CDR1 and CDR2 (germline): SGHRS, YFSETQ. Trimming removed 7 bases at V and 5 bases at J, with 10 bases between. This CDR3 is built from 11 residues. The CDR3 loop reads CASSQRNEQYF. The CDR3, as DNA: TGCGCCAGCTCCCAGAGAAACGAGCAGTACTTC.

V gene TRBV7-2 combines with J gene TRBJ2-3, with 12 positions matching TRBD2. Germline CDR1 and CDR2: SGHTA and FQGNSA. J gave up 6 bases and V 3 bases, and 7 bases lay outside the gene matches. The CDR3 spans 16 residues. Here the CDR3 reads CASSLEGLAGMDTQYF. In nucleotides, the CDR3 is TGTGCCAGCAGCTTGGAAGGACTAGCGGGAATGGATACGCAGTATTTT.